The rows below give T cell receptor beta chains drawn from one sample of a study of shared T cell receptors in the human thymus. TCRdb's copy holds only in-frame clones and misses some; the assay was immunoSEQ multiplex PCR. The sample includes some 720,000 clones, roughly 90% of them seen just once. These sequences were also reported in another study, on human thymus T cells.

The sequenced sample consisted of thymocytes. All receptors come from a boy under two years old with a congenital heart defect. Both conserved end residues are part of each CDR3. A D gene is named only where the DNA matches it firmly. Clone size, where shown, is once, few, many, or a class for clones that have expanded.

size,J,D,V,CDR3,DNA
.,TRBJ1-2,.,TRBV28,CAILRGENYGYTF,TGTGCCATCCTACGGGGGGAAAACTATGGCTACACCTTC
.,TRBJ2-3,.,TRBV10-2,CASRRGHLTQYF,TGCGCCAGCAGACGTGGACATTTGACGCAGTATTTT
.,TRBJ2-1,TRBD2,TRBV7-2,CASSPTSGSWNNEQFF,TGTGCCAGCAGCCCTACTAGCGGGAGCTGGAACAATGAGCAGTTCTTC
once,TRBJ1-2,TRBD1,TRBV11-2,CASSPTGRDRDGYTF,TGTGCCAGCAGCCCGACCGGGAGGGACAGGGATGGCTACACCTTC
.,TRBJ2-1,TRBD2,TRBV7-9,CAAEGTSGDSYNEQFF,TGTGCCGCCGAGGGGACTAGCGGGGACTCCTACAATGAGCAGTTCTTC
.,TRBJ1-4,TRBD1,TRBV6-5,CASGQGFQEKLFF,TGTGCCAGCGGACAGGGATTTCAGGAGAAACTGTTTTTT
.,TRBJ2-5,TRBD1,TRBV29-1,CSVEAPDRGETQYF,TGCAGCGTTGAAGCCCCGGACAGGGGGGAGACCCAGTACTTC
.,TRBJ2-7,.,TRBV14,CASSRGRTYEQYF,TGTGCCAGCAGCAGGGGGAGAACCTACGAGCAGTACTTC
.,TRBJ2-3,TRBD2,TRBV7-2,CAITGTSGHLTQYF,TGTGCCATCACCGGGACTAGCGGACATCTGACGCAGTATTTT
.,TRBJ2-7,.,TRBV28,CASSPDSLSYEQYF,TGTGCCAGCAGTCCGGACAGTCTTTCCTACGAGCAGTACTTC
once,TRBJ2-1,TRBD2,TRBV7-2,CASSFPVGREGWGNEQFF,TGTGCCAGCAGCTTCCCCGTCGGGCGGGAGGGCTGGGGGAATGAGCAGTTCTTC
.,TRBJ2-7,.,TRBV10-3,CAISPSTGQVYEQYF,TGTGCCATCTCTCCCTCAACAGGGCAGGTCTACGAGCAGTACTTC
few,TRBJ2-5,.,TRBV18,CASSPPGVQGPETQYF,TGTGCCAGCTCACCACCGGGCGTACAGGGCCCGGAGACCCAGTACTTC
.,TRBJ1-2,.,TRBV29-1,CSVKTANYGYTF,TGCAGCGTGAAAACAGCTAACTATGGCTACACCTTC
.,TRBJ1-4,.,TRBV7-3,CASSLTGGGNEKLFF,TGTGCCAGCAGCTTAACGGGCGGAGGGAATGAAAAACTGTTTTTT
.,TRBJ2-1,TRBD2,TRBV6-4,CASSDNRTSGSDEQFF,TGTGCCAGCAGTGACAATAGGACTAGCGGGAGTGATGAGCAGTTCTTC
.,TRBJ2-7,.,TRBV27,CASSSGSSYEQYF,TGTGCCAGCAGTTCGGGGTCTAGCTACGAGCAGTACTTC
.,TRBJ1-1,.,TRBV29-1,CSVPKRRGGNTEAFF,TGCAGCGTTCCCAAACGGCGGGGGGGGAACACTGAAGCTTTCTTT
.,TRBJ2-3,TRBD2,TRBV7-9,CASSLLTAGSRADTQYF,TGTGCCAGCAGCTTACTCACAGCGGGAAGCCGGGCAGATACGCAGTATTTT
once,TRBJ1-4,.,TRBV2,CASSGAGQTNEKLFF,TGTGCCAGCAGCGGCGCGGGGCAGACTAATGAAAAACTGTTTTTT
.,TRBJ2-5,.,TRBV30,CAWSARTAQETQYF,TGTGCCTGGAGTGCTCGGACAGCGCAAGAGACCCAGTACTTC
.,TRBJ1-5,TRBD1,TRBV28,CASSQDRVNQPQHF,TGTGCCAGCAGCCAGGACAGGGTAAACCAGCCCCAGCATTTT
.,TRBJ2-1,TRBD2,TRBV29-1,CSVSVAGRSSYNEQFF,TGCAGCGTTTCCGTAGCGGGCAGGAGCTCCTACAATGAGCAGTTCTTC
.,TRBJ2-2,.,TRBV7-8,CASSDYRNTTGELFF,TGTGCCAGCAGCGACTATCGCAATACCACCGGGGAGCTGTTTTTT
few,TRBJ1-2,TRBD1,TRBV27,CATRNRGPNYGYTF,TGTGCCACCCGGAACAGGGGGCCTAACTATGGCTACACCTTC
.,TRBJ1-1,.,TRBV5-8,CASSPEGLAEAFF,TGTGCCAGCAGCCCGGAGGGTCTGGCTGAAGCTTTCTTT
.,TRBJ2-5,.,TRBV7-6,CASSPSWETQYF,TGTGCCAGCAGCCCTAGTTGGGAGACCCAGTACTTC
.,TRBJ1-4,TRBD1,TRBV28,CASSLYRGQVEKLFF,TGTGCCAGCAGTCTCTACAGGGGGCAAGTCGAAAAACTGTTTTTT
.,TRBJ2-7,TRBD2,TRBV2,CASRVLAGPAYEQYF,TGTGCCAGCAGGGTCCTAGCGGGACCCGCCTACGAGCAGTACTTC
.,TRBJ2-5,TRBD2,TRBV7-3,CASSPTGWLAGQETQYF,TGTGCCAGCAGCCCCACGGGGTGGCTAGCGGGCCAAGAGACCCAGTACTTC
.,TRBJ2-7,.,TRBV7-2,CASSLAPREIFPYEQYF,TGTGCCAGCAGCTTAGCGCCTAGGGAGATATTCCCCTACGAGCAGTACTTC
.,TRBJ2-7,TRBD1,TRBV30,CACVDRGYEQYF,TGTGCCTGTGTGGACAGGGGATACGAGCAGTACTTC
.,TRBJ2-7,.,TRBV4-3,CASSQDSRGRGGPYEQYF,TGCGCCAGCAGCCAAGATTCCCGCGGTCGCGGAGGACCCTACGAGCAGTACTTC
.,TRBJ2-4,.,TRBV4-3,CASSQDKQPQNIQYF,TGCGCCAGCAGCCAAGATAAGCAACCTCAAAACATTCAGTACTTC
.,TRBJ1-4,TRBD1,TRBV9,CASSVGTGRLNEKLFF,TGTGCCAGCAGCGTAGGGACAGGGCGGCTTAATGAAAAACTGTTTTTT
.,TRBJ1-2,TRBD1,TRBV29-1,CSVKLPDRGHGYTF,TGCAGCGTGAAACTCCCTGACAGGGGGCACGGCTACACCTTC
.,TRBJ2-7,TRBD2,TRBV11-3,CASSLDGLAGSSYEQYF,TGTGCCAGCAGCTTAGACGGACTAGCGGGATCCTCCTACGAGCAGTACTTC
.,TRBJ2-5,.,TRBV11-2,CASSPKPPETQYF,TGTGCCAGCAGCCCAAAGCCCCCCGAGACCCAGTACTTC
.,TRBJ2-7,.,TRBV27,CASSPRTPCYEQYF,TGTGCCAGCAGTCCCCGGACTCCCTGCTACGAGCAGTACTTC
.,TRBJ2-7,TRBD1,TRBV27,CASSPMATGILSPQYF,TGTGCCAGCAGCCCGATGGCGACAGGGATCCTCTCGCCGCAGTACTTC
.,TRBJ2-7,TRBD2,TRBV19,CASSPSGVSYEQYF,TGTGCCAGTAGTCCTAGCGGTGTCTCCTACGAGCAGTACTTC
few,TRBJ2-3,.,TRBV14,CASSQGGSRSTDTQYF,TGTGCCAGCAGCCAAGGAGGGAGCCGAAGCACAGATACGCAGTATTTT
.,TRBJ2-3,.,TRBV28,CASSFYGSTDTQYF,TGTGCCAGCAGTTTCTACGGGAGCACAGATACGCAGTATTTT
.,TRBJ2-1,.,TRBV11-3,CASSSIYRLGYNEQFF,TGTGCCAGCAGCTCTATCTACCGACTAGGTTACAATGAGCAGTTCTTC
.,TRBJ2-1,TRBD2,TRBV6-5,CASSYSREGGQFF,TGTGCCAGCAGTTACTCCAGGGAGGGTGGGCAGTTCTTC
once,TRBJ1-5,.,TRBV4-1,CASSQEGGPQHF,TGCGCCAGCAGCCAAGAAGGGGGGCCCCAGCATTTT
.,TRBJ1-1,TRBD1,TRBV7-3,CASSSYRGTEAFF,TGTGCCAGCAGCTCGTACAGGGGTACTGAAGCTTTCTTT
.,TRBJ2-5,TRBD1,TRBV28,CASSYMGGGQGVIQETQYF,TGTGCCAGCAGTTATATGGGTGGGGGACAGGGCGTTATCCAAGAGACCCAGTACTTC
once,TRBJ2-1,TRBD2,TRBV29-1,CSVVAGYPGRSYNEQFF,TGCAGCGTTGTGGCAGGCTACCCCGGGAGGTCCTACAATGAGCAGTTCTTC
.,TRBJ2-7,TRBD1,TRBV7-6,CASSADRDRAEDEQYF,TGTGCCAGCAGCGCCGACCGGGACAGGGCGGAGGACGAGCAGTACTTC
.,TRBJ2-7,.,TRBV18,CASSPAGVYEQYF,TGTGCCAGCTCACCAGCAGGGGTCTACGAGCAGTACTTC